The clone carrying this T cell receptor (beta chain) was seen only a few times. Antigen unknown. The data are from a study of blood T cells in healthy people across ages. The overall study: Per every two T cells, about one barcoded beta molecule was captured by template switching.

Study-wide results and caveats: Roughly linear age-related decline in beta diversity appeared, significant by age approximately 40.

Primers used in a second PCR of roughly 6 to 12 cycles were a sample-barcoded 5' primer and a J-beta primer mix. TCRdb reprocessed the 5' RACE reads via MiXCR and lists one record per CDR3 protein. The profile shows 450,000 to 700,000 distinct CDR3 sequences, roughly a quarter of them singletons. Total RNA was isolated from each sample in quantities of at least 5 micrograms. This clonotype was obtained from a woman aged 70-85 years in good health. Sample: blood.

CDR3 nucleotide sequence: TGTGCCAGCAGCCACCTAACAGGGGCGGTTAGGGAAAAACTGTTTTTT. This encodes CASSHLTGAVREKLFF. V usage is TRBV5-5 and J usage is TRBJ1-4, with 7 bases that match TRBD1. Germline V lookup: CDR1 SGHKS, CDR2 YYEKEE (reference sequence). Trimming took 4 bases from V and 8 from J; bases not matched to a gene: 14. This CDR3 comprises 16 residues.